This T cell receptor (beta chain) was identified in a study of blood T cell repertoires in COVID-19. Looking at the study overall: T cells, B-cell-depleted T cells, or PBMCs provided the cDNA or gDNA that served as material.

Seattle's enrolled individuals joined amid active infection and were then monitored longitudinally. Generated by immunoSEQ multiplex PCR, the TCRdb table keeps only in-frame clones and is missing some. This sample yields around 150,000 clones, of which around 92% are seen a single time; 4.8% belongs to the top ten. Germline V lookup: CDR1 KGHDR, CDR2 SFDVKD. The CDR3 is made up of 16 amino acids. With V trimmed by 9 bases and J by 3 bases, 12 bases remained unmatched. Sequenced sample: peripheral blood. The chain links TRBV24-1 to TRBJ1-2; TRBD1 agrees at 10 bases. The receptor was derived from a man aged 25-45 years with COVID-19, enrolled during active disease. CDR3 sequence: CATSRAETGGDYGYTF. CDR3 bases: TGTGCCACCTCCCGTGCCGAGACAGGGGGCGACTATGGCTACACCTTC.